This T cell receptor beta chain was recovered during a study of cytomegalovirus exposure and HLA in healthy donors (TCRdb year 2017). In terms of the full investigation: In an earlier analysis of several hundred of the donors, around 300 Gb of sequence data and 90 million to 120 million unique TCR beta sequences from roughly 200 million T cells were reported. Donor age, sex, ethnicity and CMV serostatus were compiled together with the repertoire data. HLA typing included class I and class II loci at four-digit resolution. On average, around 240,000 unique TCR beta nucleotide sequences were sequenced per donor among a few hundred genotyped donors of the cohort, with 15% to 20% of those sequences being non-productive. Genome-wide SNP genotypes for about 60% of the 666 donors were used in a later genetic analysis, which treated that subset as a discovery cohort. To decide whether each TCR beta V gene segment behaved as functional or pseudogenic, an earlier analysis of 587 of the donors relied on high-throughput TCR beta sequencing. Among the approximately 400 genotyped donors, roughly 80% belonged to the genetic ancestry cluster associated with self-reported Caucasian donors. To predict cytomegalovirus infection status, the study combined high-throughput TCR immunosequencing, statistical association of individual TCRs with disease status, and machine learning. All discovery cohort repertoires had been generated using a single sequencing platform. The number of donors typed differed by locus, with about 629-640 for A, B, C, DRB1 and DQB1, more than 500 for DQA1, under 610 for DPA1, and about 450 for DPB1. About five DR-DQ haplotypes were handled as single units for association and clustering, since linkage in the cohort was strong. The study profiled the T cell repertoires of hundreds of subjects by immunosequencing and related them to cytomegalovirus serostatus. Along with the approximately 670-subject first cohort, a separate validation cohort of 120 different subjects was used. A later analysis re-analyzed previously published TCR beta repertoires from 666 donors and added high-resolution HLA genotyping to study TCR occurrence patterns. The study aimed to test whether signatures of past pathogen exposure could be identified by cataloging public T cell receptors. In the later analysis, no new phenotypic data were used to find candidate immune exposures; instead, reliance was placed on TCR beta sequences and their occurrence across donors. Roughly 300 gigabases of sequencing data and tens of millions of unique TCR sequences were included in an early release covering several hundred HLA-typed donors.

With regard to this clone: Its recognized antigen is unknown. Qualities for individual bases were not recorded, and no much larger clone is one base off.

The cohort was made up of roughly 670 healthy bone marrow donors. At the time of sampling, every cohort member was nominally healthy, though immune exposures that went unrecorded were likely present. The donor was CMV seropositive and was included in the group of approximately 310 seropositive cohort members. Each donor provided a peripheral blood sample, and peripheral blood mononuclear cells were used for TCR beta sequencing. The Qiagen DNeasy Blood Extraction Kit was used to extract genomic DNA from the blood cell samples. Study-wide conclusions, independent of this receptor: According to the authors, the approach could potentially be generalized to other disease states and immunological phenotypes. In a later analysis, HLA-associated TCR beta chains showed more clonal expansion and lower generation probabilities than non-associated chains that were equally common. According to a later analysis, TCR association rates differed among HLA loci, with DRB1 alleles showing the most associated TCRs and HLA-C alleles showing the fewest. In a later analysis, 16,951 TCR beta sequences were associated with specific HLA alleles at a false discovery rate of 0.05. In an earlier analysis of about 600 of the donors, most TCR beta V segments appeared in productive rearrangements about 87% or about 30% of the time, broadly matching IMGT annotations. The classifier was reported to diagnose cytomegalovirus status with high specificity and sensitivity in both the original and validation cohorts. Because HLA typing was missing for some donors at each locus, association tests included only the typed subset. In a later genetic analysis, fewer N-insertions in productive TCRs were reported among donors in an Asian-associated ancestry cluster than the 666-donor mean. A further reported finding was that TCR beta sequences accurately predicted the HLA-A and HLA-B alleles for most subjects in the first cohort. Because counts were too low, about 18 rarely observed V segments, including chromosome 9 orphons, were excluded from the earlier analysis of fewer than 650 of the donors. Correlated functional status among segregating V segments might reflect linkage disequilibrium, but an unknown experimental factor could not be ruled out. A cluster of highly shared sequence variants was judged likely to be a technical artifact of the sequencing pipeline. In the study, about 150 TCR beta chains were listed as associated with cytomegalovirus. The cohort was sequenced for TCR beta chains only, and without alpha or paired-chain data the features that could be detected were limited. An association between a missense DCLRE1C variant and V-gene and J-gene trimming of TCR beta chains was found in a later genetic analysis and replicated in an independent cohort. A later analysis found that most CMV-associated TCR beta chains appeared HLA-restricted, with HLA associations seemingly driven largely by CMV exposure. Assigning TCR associations to individual alleles was difficult when HLA alleles, especially DR and DQ, strongly co-occurred. The presence/absence analyses assumed that sequencing depth was roughly uniform across donors, and that assumption may not be true. CMV serostatus was the only immune exposure information available for the cohort. Most TCR sequences were seen in very few donors, while some public TCRs were found in many individuals. The 87-base-pair reads could not distinguish some IMGT-functional V segments, including TRBV6-2 and TRBV6-3, so those segments were excluded. In vitro tests confirmed that a few of the cytomegalovirus-associated TCR beta chains recognize cytomegalovirus antigens. Several of the top co-occurrence clusters appeared to be linked to parvovirus B19, influenza, CMV and Epstein-Barr virus, according to a later analysis.

The CDR3, from cysteine to phenylalanine, totals 18 residues. Of all the DNA, just the CDR3 is kept, 54 bases in frame from base 1. CDR1 and CDR2 are read off the germline V gene as MNHNS and SASEGT. The V and J ends are trimmed by 0 bases and 6 bases, leaving 23 bases between them. Libraries were made using the immunoSEQ multiplex PCR assay. For the multiplex PCR, a mixture combining 60 forward primers for TCR Vbeta segments and 13 reverse primers for TCR Jbeta segments was used. The CDR3 region of rearranged TCR beta genes was amplified from genomic DNA with a multiplex PCR assay. The Illumina HiSeq System was used to sequence the amplified TCR beta libraries as 87-base-pair reads. For the original study's pipeline: A later analysis tallied roughly 76 million unique TCR beta chains across the 650 to 750 repertoires, and some 10 million of those chains were shared by two or more donors. Raw reads were error-corrected and collapsed into unique sequences by a nearest-neighbor algorithm in which closely related sequences were merged to remove PCR and sequencing errors. To assign V, D and J gene segments, CDR3 sequences were aligned to IMGT reference sequences. For a sequence to be retained, at least a six-nucleotide match to both a V gene segment and a J gene segment was required. Rearrangements were called productive when the CDR3 lacked stop codons and stayed in frame with V and J; all others were non-productive. Following IMGT convention, CDR3 was defined as the stretch from the second conserved V-encoded cysteine up to the conserved J-encoded phenylalanine. The earlier analysis of some 550 of the donors excluded any sequence lacking an unambiguous match to a single V gene segment. In an earlier analysis of roughly 500 of the donors, V segments were called functional above 56.7% productive rearrangements and were called segregating when the between-donor standard deviation exceeded 5%. To diagnose cytomegalovirus status from the catalog of TCR beta chain sequences, a statistical classification framework was built. A later analysis assigned V and J genes by comparing TCR nucleotide sequences with IMGT/GENE-DB human TR gene sequences. Using the TCRdist pipeline, a later analysis assigned CDR3 sequences along with most-parsimonious VDJ recombination scenarios. In a later analysis, every TCR beta chain was defined by the combination of its CDR3 amino acid sequence and its V-gene family, and reads without a unique V-gene family were dropped. As a way to deal with suspected cross-contamination and a sequencing artifact, a later analysis dropped roughly 620 nucleotide sequences that were highly shared and had low generation probability. A later analysis calculated a clonal expansion index for each public chain from normalized within-repertoire ranks of inferred template counts. In a later analysis, generation probabilities were computed using a VDJ recombination model fitted to out-of-frame rearrangements, and the results were checked against IGoR. In a later analysis, TCR-TCR, TCR-HLA and TCR-CMV co-occurrence was scored with hypergeometric tests, and a repertoire-size bias correction was applied to TCR pairs. A later analysis estimated false discovery rates by permuting HLA or CMV assignments 20 times. In a later analysis, co-occurring TCRs were grouped using DBSCAN, and TCRdist sequence similarity was added for clustering within HLA-allele-positive subsets. Co-occurrence clustering excluded repertoires with fewer than 30,000 or more than 120,000 public chains, plus five with anomalous nucleotide sharing. The clones in this table, taken by TCRdb from immuneACCESS, are in-frame only. Not every clone is retained; where verified, under half of the shortfall comes from an unresolved V gene, and the cause of the rest is unknown. The D gene and trimming were derived from the DNA, and the V and J assignments and clone size from that table. The table for this sample lists around 210,000 clones; 79% of them were counted only once. The top ten hold about 0.37% of the sample.

Sequenced: PBMCs. The chain couples TRBV6-1 to TRBJ1-2, with TRBD1 perhaps the D gene, on 6 matching bases. The receptor was isolated from a male donor in good health and CMV-seropositive. The DNA reads as follows: TGTGCCAGCAGTGAAGCCAATCGGCACAGGGAAATCCGGGATGGCTACACCTTC. Its coded protein is CASSEANRHREIRDGYTF.